This T cell receptor beta chain emerged from a study of breast tumors, draining lymph nodes, adjacent tissues. Findings and caveats of the study: Data only fit, rather than demonstrated, lymph node origin of most tumor T cells. Compared with basal-like, luminal-like tumors shared significantly more repertoire with nontumor tissue. Tumor repertoires ranked between lymph nodes and nontumor tissue in diversity, with V and J gene preferences.

Samples came from axillary lymph nodes draining the breast cancer. V lost 5 bases and J lost 1; bases outside the gene matches: 5. The CDR3 covers 14 residues. Germline V gene sequence: CDR1 SQVTM, CDR2 ANQGSEA. Many counts were recorded for this clonotype. Its target is unknown. MiXCR, applied by TCRdb to the multiplex PCR reads, yields one record per CDR3 protein. The sample records about 140,000 distinct CDR3 sequences, 20% to 25% being singletons. The chain joins TRBV29-1 to TRBJ2-1, with 7 bases aligning to TRBD2. The receptor comes from a female donor with breast cancer. Some clones in this sample may be carry-over from other donors' samples. The sequencing input was axillary lymph node tissue. This CDR3 reads CSVSLAVSYNEQFF. In DNA form, the CDR3 reads TGCAGCGTTTCGCTAGCGGTTTCCTACAATGAGCAGTTCTTC.